The present entry profiles one TCR beta chain with its context. Its antigen is undetermined. The entry originates in a study of cytomegalovirus exposure and HLA in healthy donors. The overall study: Ancestry clustering placed around four fifths of several hundred genotyped donors in the Caucasian-associated cluster.

The CDR3 has 15 amino acids. CDR1 is SGHTA, CDR2 FQGNSA, per germline. Trimming left V 3 bases short and J 0 bases short, with 8 bases between. General study results and limits: Reports credit the classifier with highly specific, highly sensitive diagnosis of cytomegalovirus status. Donors belonging to an Asian-associated ancestry cluster reportedly showed fewer N-insertions in productive TCRs than the approximately 690-donor mean, according to what a later analysis found. Analysis was performed later, and it showed HLA-associated TCR beta chains to be more clonally expanded than equally common others.

PCR was performed using 60 Vbeta and 13 Jbeta primers. Sequencing used immunoSEQ multiplex PCR; TCRdb keeps in-frame clones, though not all of them. The top ten clones hold about 3.7% of a sample with fewer than 110,000 clones, approximately 85% of them seen once. The chain employs TRBV7-2 and TRBJ2-2, with a weak D call TRBD1 (5 bases). Sequencing was performed on PBMCs. The source is a man aged 25-40 years in good health and CMV-seronegative. CDR3 bases: TGTGCCAGCAGCTTCAGGGCCGCGAACACCGGGGAGCTGTTTTTT. Translation gives CASSFRAANTGELFF.